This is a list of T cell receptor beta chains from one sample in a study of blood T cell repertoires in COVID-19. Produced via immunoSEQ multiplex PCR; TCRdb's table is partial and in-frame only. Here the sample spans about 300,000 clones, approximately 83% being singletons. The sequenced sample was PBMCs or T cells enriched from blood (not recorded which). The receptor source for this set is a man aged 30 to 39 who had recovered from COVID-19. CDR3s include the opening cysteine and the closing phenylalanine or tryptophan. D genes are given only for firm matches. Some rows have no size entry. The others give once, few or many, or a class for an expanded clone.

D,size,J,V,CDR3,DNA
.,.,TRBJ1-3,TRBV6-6,CASSPGGGVRLASGNTIYF,TGTGCCAGCAGTCCGGGGGGAGGAGTCAGGTTGGCGTCTGGAAACACCATATATTTT
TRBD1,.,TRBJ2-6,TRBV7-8,CASSQGAGRGNAGANVLTF,TGTGCCAGCAGCCAGGGGGCGGGCAGGGGGAACGCTGGGGCCAACGTCCTGACTTTC
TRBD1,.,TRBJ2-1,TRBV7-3,CASSLTPGQNYHEQFF,TGTGCCAGCAGCTTAACCCCGGGACAGAACTACCATGAGCAGTTCTTC
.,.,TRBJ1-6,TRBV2,CASNSFANNSPLHF,TGTGCCAGCAACTCGTTTGCTAATAATTCACCCCTCCACTTT
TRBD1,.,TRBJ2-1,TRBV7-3,CASSRTGGRSYNEQFF,TGTGCCAGCAGCCGAACAGGGGGCCGGTCCTACAATGAGCAGTTCTTC
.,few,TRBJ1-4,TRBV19,CASRQGQKLFF,TGTGCCAGTAGACAGGGTCAAAAACTGTTTTTT
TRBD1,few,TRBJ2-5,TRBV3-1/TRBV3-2,CASSKGAVQERAQYF,TGTGCCAGCAGCAAGGGGGCCGTACAGGAGAGGGCCCAGTACTTC
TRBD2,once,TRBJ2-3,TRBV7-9,CASSPSGGADTQYF,TGTGCCAGCAGCCCTAGCGGGGGGGCAGATACGCAGTATTTT
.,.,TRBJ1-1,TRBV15,CATSRDSGGFTEAFF,TGTGCCACCAGCAGAGATTCCGGAGGGTTCACTGAAGCTTTCTTT
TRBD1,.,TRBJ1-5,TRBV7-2,CASSFGTGVSQPQHF,TGTGCCAGCAGCTTTGGGACAGGGGTGAGTCAGCCCCAGCATTTT
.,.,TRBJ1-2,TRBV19,CASRLGTGFNYGYTF,TGTGCCAGTAGGCTAGGAACAGGTTTCAACTATGGCTACACCTTC